This is a list of T cell receptor beta chains from one sample in a study of blood T cell repertoires in COVID-19. Assay: immunoSEQ multiplex PCR; the TCRdb copy retains only in-frame clones and omits some. The table includes about 220,000 clones, more than 70% detected once. Sequenced: peripheral blood. The receptors shown here come from a woman over 75 with acute or convalescent COVID-19. CDR3s include the opening cysteine and the closing phenylalanine or tryptophan. The D gene is left open where the match is weak. Clone size is shown for a subset of rows, as once, few, many or a class of expanded clone.

>TRBJ1-1|.|TRBV9|.
CASGGGFDTEAFF
TGTGCCAGTGGGGGAGGGTTCGACACTGAAGCTTTCTTT
>TRBJ2-3|.|TRBV11-2|TRBD2
CASSLGASGGSGTQYF
TGTGCCAGCAGCTTAGGGGCTAGCGGGGGATCTGGTACGCAGTATTTT
>TRBJ1-3|.|TRBV23-1|TRBD1
CASSESGTGDSGNTIYF
TGCGCCAGCAGTGAATCGGGGACAGGCGACTCTGGAAACACCATATATTTT
>TRBJ2-3|.|TRBV6-5|TRBD2
CASSNGLAGTDTQYF
TGTGCCAGCAGCAATGGACTAGCGGGCACAGATACGCAGTATTTT
>TRBJ2-1|.|TRBV7-8|TRBD1
CASSTGTAYNEQFF
TGTGCCAGCAGCACTGGGACAGCCTACAATGAGCAGTTCTTC
>TRBJ2-7|.|TRBV7-3|TRBD1
CASSLTGGGEYEQYF
TGTGCCAGCAGCCTAACAGGGGGCGGCGAGTACGAGCAGTACTTC
>TRBJ1-2|.|TRBV11-3|TRBD1
CASSLDRQGGIYGYTF
TGTGCCAGCAGCTTAGATCGACAGGGGGGGATCTATGGCTACACCTTC
>TRBJ2-7|.|TRBV2|TRBD1
CASSVETGFYEQYF
TGTGCCAGCAGTGTCGAGACAGGGTTCTACGAGCAGTACTTC
>TRBJ1-6|few|TRBV7-2|.
CASSLGRINNSPLHF
TGTGCCAGCAGCTTAGGCAGGATTAACAATTCACCCCTCCACTTT
>TRBJ2-4|.|TRBV6-6|.
CASTPPGNIQYF
TGTGCCAGCACTCCCCCGGGAAACATTCAGTACTTC
>TRBJ1-4|.|TRBV2|.
CASHRGGPLGNEKLFF
TGTGCCAGCCACCGGGGAGGGCCCCTGGGTAATGAAAAACTGTTTTTT
>TRBJ1-6|.|TRBV28|.
CASSLGGTRSPLHF
TGTGCCAGCAGTTTAGGAGGGACCCGTTCACCCCTCCACTTT
>TRBJ1-2|once|TRBV30|.
CAWSRGLDGGYTF
TGTGCCTGGAGTCGAGGACTCGACGGGGGCTACACCTTC
>TRBJ1-1|.|TRBV7-9|.
CASSLSLPGTEAFF
TGTGCCAGCAGCTTATCATTGCCGGGCACTGAAGCTTTCTTT
>TRBJ1-2|.|TRBV6-5|TRBD1
CASSRGGQGNYGYTF
TGTGCCAGCAGTAGAGGGGGACAGGGCAATTATGGCTACACCTTC
>TRBJ2-7|.|TRBV9|TRBD1
CASSVGDSLTYEQYF
TGTGCCAGCAGCGTAGGGGACAGTCTTACCTACGAGCAGTACTTC
>TRBJ1-4|few|TRBV27|.
CASSTGFATNEKLFF
TGTGCCAGCAGCACAGGGTTTGCAACTAATGAAAAACTGTTTTTT